Presented here are 13 T cell receptor beta chains from one specimen sequenced in a study of T cells in Graves' hyperthyroidism and ophthalmopathy. It was RNA transcripts that yielded the amplified TCR beta CDR3 regions. The HTBI primer set was used in a first-round RT-PCR of the TCR CDR3. Via MiXCR, TCRdb re-called the multiplex PCR reads, giving one row per CDR3 protein. The profile shows around 720,000 distinct CDR3 sequences, under 45% of them singletons. The specimen sequenced was blood. These TCRs come from a woman in her thirties or forties with Graves' hyperthyroidism.

This clonotype has a handful of counts. The V call is TRBV28, the J call TRBJ2-5, with 9 bases aligning to TRBD1. CDR1 is MDHEN and CDR2 is SYDVKM in the germline V gene. The V segment lost 4 bases and the J segment 5 bases; nucleotides outside the gene matches: 5. CDR3 size: 14 residues. The CDR3, as DNA: TGTGCCAGCAGTTGGACAGGGGCTGTTGAGACCCAGTACTTC. Protein sequence: CASSWTGAVETQYF.

V and J are TRBV6-6 and TRBJ2-7, with a weak D call TRBD1 (6 bases). Deletions cut 6 bases from V and 3 bases from J, with 12 bases between. Germline CDR1 and CDR2: MNHNY and SVGAGI (reference sequence). The CDR3 is made up of 13 amino acids. CDR3: CASRRGQNYEQYF. CDR3 sequence (DNA): TGTGCCAGCAGACGAGGACAGAACTACGAGCAGTACTTC.

This clonotype was seen many times. This chain uses TRBV10-3 with TRBJ1-1, with unresolved D. Germline V gene lookup returns CDR1 ENHRY and CDR2 SYGVKD. V gave up 0 bases and J gave up 1 base, with 9 bases separating them. This CDR3 comprises 15 residues. The CDR3, as DNA: TGTGCCATCAGTGAGTCGGGTGGGCCGAACACTGAAGCTTTCTTT. The encoded protein is CAISESGGPNTEAFF.

This clonotype was seen a handful of times. The V and J genes are TRBV28 and TRBJ1-5; D ambiguous. V lost 4 bases and J 3 bases, leaving 13 bases between the germline ends. Germline V gene sequence: CDR1 MDHEN, CDR2 SYDVKM. The CDR3 extends over 15 amino acids. CDR3 DNA: TGTGCCAGCAGTTCCCCAAGCCTATCCAATCAGCCCCAGCATTTT. It encodes CASSSPSLSNQPQHF.

In this sample, this clonotype turned up a few times. A much more abundant neighbour one base away suggests this may be a read error. The chain joins TRBV7-2 to TRBJ1-3; no definite D call. Trimming cost V 3 bases and J 4 bases, with 7 bases left between them. Looked up from germline, CDR1 is SGHTA and CDR2 is FQGNSA. The CDR3 length is 13 residues. CDR3 residues: CASSFGPGNTIYF. As DNA, the CDR3 is TGTGCCAGCAGCTTTGGACCCGGAAACACCATATATTTT.

This clonotype was seen more than once but under ten times. This CDR3 reads CASSLGVPGGISYEQYF. The CDR3 bases are TGTGCCAGCAGCTTAGGGGTTCCAGGGGGGATCTCCTACGAGCAGTACTTC. The genes are TRBV7-9 and TRBJ2-7; possibly TRBD1 for D (7 bases). The CDR3 has 17 residues. Germline V gene sequence: CDR1 SEHNR, CDR2 FQNEAQ (reference sequence). V was shortened by 1 base and J by 0 bases, with 16 bases between the two germline ends.

The CDR3 sequence is CSARDRPGRAGETQYF. CDR3 DNA sequence: TGCAGTGCTAGAGATCGACCGGGACGGGCGGGAGAGACCCAGTACTTC. The V gene is TRBV20-1, the J gene TRBJ2-5, with D possibly called TRBD1 or TRBD2 (5 bases each). The ends were cut back, 0 bases at V and 4 bases at J, with 18 bases in the middle. The germline CDR1 and CDR2 sequences are DFQATT and SNEGSKA (reference sequence). The CDR3 runs 16 residues.

With respect to this clonotype: This could be a read error, since a much larger clone is one nucleotide away. V is TRBV12-3 or TRBV12-4 and J is TRBJ1-2, with D tentatively TRBD1 (5 bases). CDR3 length equals 13 residues. The chain's CDR3 is CASSLLGVYGHTF. The DNA for the CDR3 is TGTGCCAGCAGCCTCTTAGGGGTCTATGGCCACACCTTC.

The rearrangement uses TRBV4-1 and TRBJ2-7, with D unclear. This CDR3 has 17 amino acids. The germline V and J ends were trimmed by 0 bases and 11 bases, with 26 bases remaining between them. Germline V gene lookup returns CDR1 MGHRA and CDR2 YSYEKL. CDR3 in DNA: TGCGCCAGCAGCCAAGAATTGCAGAAAGGAAAGGGTATGAGCGAGTACTTC. It is translated as CASSQELQKGKGMSEYF.

As to this clonotype: Likely a read error: the CDR3 ends without its conserved phenylalanine or tryptophan. V and J are TRBV20-1 and TRBJ2-7; possible D gene TRBD1, 6 bases. The length of the CDR3 is 12 residues. CDR1 and CDR2 (germline): DFQATT, SNEGSKA (reference sequence). V gave up 5 bases and J gave up 5 bases, with 13 bases separating them. CDR3 residues: CSAQSQGNEQYY. DNA for the CDR3: TGCAGTGCTCAATCTCAGGGGAACGAGCAGTACTAC.

This clonotype appeared many times. CDR3 region: CSAPLSGYGYTF. CDR3 nucleotides: TGCAGTGCTCCATTGTCCGGCTATGGCTACACCTTC. The chain recombines TRBV20-1 with TRBJ1-2; D call uncertain. The ends were cut back, 5 bases at V and 4 bases at J, with 11 bases in the middle. The CDR3 sequence is 12 residues long. Germline CDR1 reads DFQATT; CDR2 reads SNEGSKA (reference sequence).

This clonotype was counted a few times. The V and J genes are TRBV19 and TRBJ1-1; D remains unclear. The CDR3 is 15 residues long. Germline CDR1 reads LNHDA; CDR2 reads SQIVND (reference sequence). V was shortened by 5 bases and J by 3 bases, with 16 bases between the two germline ends. The CDR3 bases are TGTGCCAGTAGTCCCCCGGTGAGGTCTTACACTGAAGCTTTCTTT. Translation gives CASSPPVRSYTEAFF. Drawing the rest from reference TRBV19 and TRBJ1-1, the complete variable domain is DGGITQSPKYLFRKEGQNVTLSCEQNLNHDAMYWYRQDPGQGLRLIYYSQIVNDFQKGDIAEGYSVSREKKESFPLTVTSAQKNPTAFYLCASSPPVRSYTEAFFGQGTRLTVV.

This clonotype was counted ten times or more. The chain recombines TRBV7-2 with TRBJ1-4, with D perhaps matching TRBD1 (5 bases). V was clipped by 3 bases and J by 7 bases, with 18 bases between them. This CDR3 comprises 16 residues. Germline V gene data show CDR1 as SGHTA and CDR2 as FQGNSA. The CDR3 DNA is TGTGCCAGCAGCTTTAACCCTGGGGGGGGAGGTGAAAAACTGTTTTTT. As protein: CASSFNPGGGGEKLFF.